These T cell receptor beta chains were read from a single sample in a study of cytomegalovirus exposure and HLA in healthy donors. Data came from immunoSEQ multiplex PCR; TCRdb stores just in-frame clones and leaves some out. The sample holds some 79,000 clones; roughly 94% are singletons and the top ten take 3% to 3.5%. Sequencing input: PBMCs. The receptors stem from a woman between 18 and 30 years old in good health and CMV-seropositive. Each CDR3 is given with its conserved first and last residue. The order of the fields is clone size, D gene, J gene, V gene, CDR3 DNA, CDR3 protein. A D gene is named only where the DNA matches it firmly. Clone size is stated in some rows and not others, as once, few, many or a class when expanded.

clone size: -; D gene: TRBD2; J gene: TRBJ2-1; V gene: TRBV5-1; CDR3 DNA: TGCGCCAGCAGCTTCCCTAGCGGGGTAGGTAATGAGCAGTTCTTC; CDR3 protein: CASSFPSGVGNEQFF
clone size: -; D gene: -; J gene: TRBJ2-5; V gene: TRBV29-1; CDR3 DNA: TGCAGCGTTGGATCTGGGGCCCAAGAGACCCAGTACTTC; CDR3 protein: CSVGSGAQETQYF
clone size: -; D gene: -; J gene: TRBJ1-5; V gene: TRBV5-8; CDR3 DNA: TGTGCCAGCAGCCGATGGGCCGGTCAGCCCCAGCATTTT; CDR3 protein: CASSRWAGQPQHF
clone size: -; D gene: TRBD1; J gene: TRBJ2-1; V gene: TRBV27; CDR3 DNA: TGTGCCAGCAGCCCGGACAGGGTCGATGGGCAGTTCTTC; CDR3 protein: CASSPDRVDGQFF
clone size: -; D gene: -; J gene: TRBJ2-2; V gene: TRBV5-8; CDR3 DNA: TGTGCCAGCAGCCCAGACTACGCGGGGCTCTCGAACACCGGGGAGCTGTTTTTT; CDR3 protein: CASSPDYAGLSNTGELFF
clone size: -; D gene: TRBD2; J gene: TRBJ2-2; V gene: TRBV9; CDR3 DNA: TGTGCCAGCAGCGTAGATTTGCGGGGGATGAACACCGGGGAGCTGTTTTTT; CDR3 protein: CASSVDLRGMNTGELFF
clone size: -; D gene: TRBD1; J gene: TRBJ1-5; V gene: TRBV28; CDR3 DNA: TGTGCCAGCAGTCGAGTCGGCCGGACAGGAAATCAGCCCCAGCATTTT; CDR3 protein: CASSRVGRTGNQPQHF
clone size: -; D gene: -; J gene: TRBJ1-2; V gene: TRBV10-3; CDR3 DNA: TGTGCCATCAGTGGAGAGGACTTACTCTCCTATGGCTACACCTTC; CDR3 protein: CAISGEDLLSYGYTF
clone size: -; D gene: -; J gene: TRBJ1-2; V gene: TRBV5-1; CDR3 DNA: TGCGCCAGCAGCTTGGAAGGACAAGTATCCTATGGCTACACCTTC; CDR3 protein: CASSLEGQVSYGYTF
clone size: few; D gene: TRBD1; J gene: TRBJ1-6; V gene: TRBV19; CDR3 DNA: TGTGCCAGTAGTATCACAGGGGGTGAGTCACCCCTCCACTTT; CDR3 protein: CASSITGGESPLHF
clone size: -; D gene: -; J gene: TRBJ1-1; V gene: TRBV7-8; CDR3 DNA: TGTGCCAGCAGCTTACTGTTTGGAGGGCGCAACACTGAAGCTTTCTTT; CDR3 protein: CASSLLFGGRNTEAFF
clone size: -; D gene: TRBD2; J gene: TRBJ2-5; V gene: TRBV5-1; CDR3 DNA: TGCGCCAGCAGCTTGATTCTAGCGGGGGGCCAAGAGACCCAGTACTTC; CDR3 protein: CASSLILAGGQETQYF
clone size: -; D gene: TRBD1; J gene: TRBJ1-1; V gene: TRBV11-1; CDR3 DNA: TGTGCCAGCAGCCCTAGGACAGGGGTCTTCACTGAAGCTTTCTTT; CDR3 protein: CASSPRTGVFTEAFF
clone size: -; D gene: -; J gene: TRBJ1-5; V gene: TRBV27; CDR3 DNA: TGTGCCAGCAGCCCCTTTCCGGAAAGGACTCGGCATTTT; CDR3 protein: CASSPFPERTRHF
clone size: few; D gene: -; J gene: TRBJ2-1; V gene: TRBV19; CDR3 DNA: TGTGCCAGTAGTCCCCAGGGCAGTTTTGGTGAGCAGTTCTTC; CDR3 protein: CASSPQGSFGEQFF
clone size: -; D gene: -; J gene: TRBJ2-7; V gene: TRBV11-2; CDR3 DNA: TGTGCCAGCAGCTTAACAGGGATGGTAGTCGAGCAGTACTTC; CDR3 protein: CASSLTGMVVEQYF
clone size: -; D gene: -; J gene: TRBJ1-3; V gene: TRBV18; CDR3 DNA: TGTGCCAGCTCACCACCTTTACAGACCTCCTCTGGAAACACCATATATTTT; CDR3 protein: CASSPPLQTSSGNTIYF
clone size: few; D gene: TRBD1; J gene: TRBJ2-6; V gene: TRBV14; CDR3 DNA: TGTGCCAGCAGCCAAGATCGTGGGACAGGGGATTACTCTGGGGCCAACGTCCTGACTTTC; CDR3 protein: CASSQDRGTGDYSGANVLTF
clone size: -; D gene: -; J gene: TRBJ1-4; V gene: TRBV7-8; CDR3 DNA: TGTGCCAGCAGCTTTTTGGGCTCCACAAATGAAAAACTGTTTTTT; CDR3 protein: CASSFLGSTNEKLFF
clone size: few; D gene: -; J gene: TRBJ2-7; V gene: TRBV30; CDR3 DNA: TGTGCCTGGAGTATCTCCTCCTACGAGCAGTACTTC; CDR3 protein: CAWSISSYEQYF
clone size: few; D gene: TRBD2; J gene: TRBJ2-7; V gene: TRBV29-1; CDR3 DNA: TGCAGCGTCCTTAGCGGGAGAGTTCGCGAGCAGTACTTC; CDR3 protein: CSVLSGRVREQYF
clone size: -; D gene: -; J gene: TRBJ1-1; V gene: TRBV7-2; CDR3 DNA: TGTGCCAGCCAACCAAGGAGAAACACTGAAGCTTTCTTT; CDR3 protein: CASQPRRNTEAFF
clone size: -; D gene: TRBD1; J gene: TRBJ2-7; V gene: TRBV2; CDR3 DNA: TGTGCCAGCAGTGAAGGGCGGGTCCGGGACAGGGGCTACGAGCAGTACTTC; CDR3 protein: CASSEGRVRDRGYEQYF
clone size: -; D gene: -; J gene: TRBJ2-3; V gene: TRBV5-5; CDR3 DNA: TGTGCCAGCAGCACGGGGATTGGGGCAGATACGCAGTATTTT; CDR3 protein: CASSTGIGADTQYF
clone size: -; D gene: TRBD1; J gene: TRBJ2-1; V gene: TRBV6-5; CDR3 DNA: TGTGCCAGCAGTTTGAACTTCCAGGGGGCCAATGAGCAGTTCTTC; CDR3 protein: CASSLNFQGANEQFF
clone size: -; D gene: -; J gene: TRBJ1-5; V gene: TRBV7-2; CDR3 DNA: TGTGCCAGCAGCTTAGTTGTCGGTTATGAGCCCCAGCATTTT; CDR3 protein: CASSLVVGYEPQHF
clone size: -; D gene: TRBD2; J gene: TRBJ2-3; V gene: TRBV6-5; CDR3 DNA: TGTGCCAGTAAAACTAGCGGGAGCGGAATAGATACGCAGTATTTT; CDR3 protein: CASKTSGSGIDTQYF
clone size: -; D gene: -; J gene: TRBJ2-2; V gene: TRBV5-1; CDR3 DNA: TGCGCCAGCAGCCTTCAGGGAACCGGGGAGCTGTTTTTT; CDR3 protein: CASSLQGTGELFF
clone size: -; D gene: TRBD1; J gene: TRBJ1-6; V gene: TRBV4-3; CDR3 DNA: TGCGCCAGCAGCGTTACAGGGGGGGCTTCACCCCTCCACTTT; CDR3 protein: CASSVTGGASPLHF
clone size: once; D gene: -; J gene: TRBJ1-1; V gene: TRBV5-1; CDR3 DNA: TGCGCCAGCAGCTTGGTCCCGACAGGAATGAACACTGAAGCTTTCTTT; CDR3 protein: CASSLVPTGMNTEAFF
clone size: once; D gene: TRBD1; J gene: TRBJ2-6; V gene: TRBV19; CDR3 DNA: TGTGCCAGTAGAGGGACAGGGGACCCTTCTGGGGCCAACGTCCTGACTTTC; CDR3 protein: CASRGTGDPSGANVLTF
clone size: once; D gene: TRBD1; J gene: TRBJ1-2; V gene: TRBV12-5; CDR3 DNA: TGTGCTAGTGGGGACGGACACCGAGGACAGGCTTTCCCCTTC; CDR3 protein: CASGDGHRGQAFPF
clone size: few; D gene: -; J gene: TRBJ2-3; V gene: TRBV2; CDR3 DNA: TGTGCCAGCACTCTCCTAGTTCGCACAGATACGCAGTATTTT; CDR3 protein: CASTLLVRTDTQYF
clone size: -; D gene: TRBD2; J gene: TRBJ2-1; V gene: TRBV29-1; CDR3 DNA: TGCAGCGTTGAGGGGAGGACTAGCGGGGGGGAATTTATCAATGAGCAGTTCTTC; CDR3 protein: CSVEGRTSGGEFINEQFF
clone size: -; D gene: TRBD1; J gene: TRBJ2-3; V gene: TRBV27; CDR3 DNA: TGTGCCAGCAGTTTATCAGGGGACAGGGGGCCAGATACGCAGTATTTT; CDR3 protein: CASSLSGDRGPDTQYF
clone size: -; D gene: -; J gene: TRBJ2-1; V gene: TRBV29-1; CDR3 DNA: TGCAGCGTGGGAGGGGGGGTTCTCTACAATGAGCAGTTCTTC; CDR3 protein: CSVGGGVLYNEQFF
clone size: once; D gene: -; J gene: TRBJ1-1; V gene: TRBV5-3; CDR3 DNA: TGTGCCAGAAGCCATTACAGGGTATTTTGGAACACTGAAGCTTTCTTT; CDR3 protein: CARSHYRVFWNTEAFF
clone size: -; D gene: -; J gene: TRBJ2-3; V gene: TRBV7-9; CDR3 DNA: TGTGCCAGCAGCTTTGGGGCTCCAGATACGCAGTATTTT; CDR3 protein: CASSFGAPDTQYF
clone size: -; D gene: TRBD1; J gene: TRBJ1-4; V gene: TRBV28; CDR3 DNA: TGTGCCAGCAGTTCACAGGGGGCGGTTCGGGGTGAAAAACTGTTTTTT; CDR3 protein: CASSSQGAVRGEKLFF
clone size: -; D gene: -; J gene: TRBJ1-2; V gene: TRBV9; CDR3 DNA: TGTGCCAGCAGCCCGGCCGACAGAGTCCTATCTGGCTACACCTTC; CDR3 protein: CASSPADRVLSGYTF
clone size: -; D gene: -; J gene: TRBJ1-2; V gene: TRBV19; CDR3 DNA: TGTGCCAGTAGAACAGGGCAAATCTTCGGCTACACCTTC; CDR3 protein: CASRTGQIFGYTF
clone size: -; D gene: TRBD1; J gene: TRBJ1-2; V gene: TRBV27; CDR3 DNA: TGTGCCAGCAGTTTAACGACAGGGGGCTGGTCGCAGGGGGGCTACACCTTC; CDR3 protein: CASSLTTGGWSQGGYTF
clone size: once; D gene: TRBD1; J gene: TRBJ1-5; V gene: TRBV27; CDR3 DNA: TGTGCCAGCAGTTCTCGACAGGGGGCTTGGGGAAATCAGCCCCAGCATTTT; CDR3 protein: CASSSRQGAWGNQPQHF
clone size: -; D gene: -; J gene: TRBJ1-5; V gene: TRBV6-1; CDR3 DNA: TGTGCCAGCAGTGTTTTTCCTGAGTCGGGCAATCAGCCCCAGCATTTT; CDR3 protein: CASSVFPESGNQPQHF
clone size: -; D gene: -; J gene: TRBJ2-2; V gene: TRBV28; CDR3 DNA: TGTGCCAGCAGTTTATTGGGGGGCGGGGAGCTGTTTTTT; CDR3 protein: CASSLLGGGELFF
clone size: -; D gene: -; J gene: TRBJ2-1; V gene: TRBV6-1; CDR3 DNA: TGTGCCAGCAGGAGGGATAATGAGCAGTTCTTC; CDR3 protein: CASRRDNEQFF
clone size: once; D gene: -; J gene: TRBJ2-1; V gene: TRBV6-5; CDR3 DNA: TGTGCCAGCCGGAGGGATCCATACAATGAGCAGTTCTTC; CDR3 protein: CASRRDPYNEQFF
clone size: -; D gene: TRBD2; J gene: TRBJ2-1; V gene: TRBV5-4; CDR3 DNA: TGTGCCAGCAGTCCACGAACTAGCGCTTGGGCTCACGAGCAGTTCTTC; CDR3 protein: CASSPRTSAWAHEQFF
clone size: -; D gene: -; J gene: TRBJ1-3; V gene: TRBV25-1; CDR3 DNA: TGTGCCAGCACGGGAGGAAACACCATATATTTT; CDR3 protein: CASTGGNTIYF
clone size: -; D gene: -; J gene: TRBJ2-5; V gene: TRBV2; CDR3 DNA: TGTGCCAGCAGTAACCGGGGTAGAGAGACCCAGTACTTC; CDR3 protein: CASSNRGRETQYF
clone size: -; D gene: -; J gene: TRBJ2-6; V gene: TRBV5-1; CDR3 DNA: TGCGCCAGCAGCTTGGCCAGGGGCAGGGCTGGGGCCAACGTCCTGACTTTC; CDR3 protein: CASSLARGRAGANVLTF
clone size: once; D gene: -; J gene: TRBJ1-5; V gene: TRBV6-5; CDR3 DNA: TGTGCCAGCAGTTACCAGATAGGGGCTCAGCCCCAGCATTTT; CDR3 protein: CASSYQIGAQPQHF